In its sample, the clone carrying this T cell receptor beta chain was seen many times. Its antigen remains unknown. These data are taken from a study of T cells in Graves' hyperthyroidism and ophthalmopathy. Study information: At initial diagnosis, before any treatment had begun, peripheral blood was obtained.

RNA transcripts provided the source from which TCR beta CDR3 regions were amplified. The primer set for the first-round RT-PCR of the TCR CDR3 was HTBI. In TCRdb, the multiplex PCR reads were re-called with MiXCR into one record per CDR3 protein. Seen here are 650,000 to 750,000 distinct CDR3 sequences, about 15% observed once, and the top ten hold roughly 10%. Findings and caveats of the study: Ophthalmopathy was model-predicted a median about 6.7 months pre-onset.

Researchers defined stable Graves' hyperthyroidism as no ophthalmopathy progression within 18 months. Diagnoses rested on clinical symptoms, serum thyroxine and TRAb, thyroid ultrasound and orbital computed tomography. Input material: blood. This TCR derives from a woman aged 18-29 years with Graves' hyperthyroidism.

Written as DNA, the CDR3 is TGCAGTGCCACCCGAGCGGACCGAGAGACCCAGTACTTC. As protein: CSATRADRETQYF. The chain is built from TRBV20-1 and TRBJ2-5; possible D gene TRBD2, 5 bases. The V end was cut by 6 bases, the J end by 4 bases, with 15 bases between. Germline CDR1 is DFQATT and CDR2 is SNEGSKA (reference sequence). The CDR3 is made up of 13 amino acids.